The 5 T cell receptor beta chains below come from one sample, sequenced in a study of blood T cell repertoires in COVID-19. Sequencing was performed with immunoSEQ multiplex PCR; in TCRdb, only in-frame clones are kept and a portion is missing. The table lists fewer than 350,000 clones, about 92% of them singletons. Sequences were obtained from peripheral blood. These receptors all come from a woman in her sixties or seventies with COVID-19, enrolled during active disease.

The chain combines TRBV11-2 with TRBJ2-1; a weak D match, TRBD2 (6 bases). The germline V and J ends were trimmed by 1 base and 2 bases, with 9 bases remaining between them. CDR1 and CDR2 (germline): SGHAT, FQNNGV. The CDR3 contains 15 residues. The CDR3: CASSLAIAAYNEQFF. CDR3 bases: TGTGCCAGCAGCTTAGCGATAGCGGCCTACAATGAGCAGTTCTTC.

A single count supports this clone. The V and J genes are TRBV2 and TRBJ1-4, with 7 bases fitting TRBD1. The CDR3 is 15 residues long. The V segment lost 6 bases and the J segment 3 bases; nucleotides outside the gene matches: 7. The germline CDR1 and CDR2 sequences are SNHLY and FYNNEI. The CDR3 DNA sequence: TGTGCCAGCAGCGACGACAGGGCCCCTAATGAAAAACTGTTTTTT. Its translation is CASSDDRAPNEKLFF.

This CDR3 is CASSIVLGTDYGYTF. The CDR3 nucleotides are TGTGCCAGTAGTATAGTTTTAGGGACAGACTATGGCTACACCTTC. The rearrangement links TRBV19 to TRBJ1-2; 7 bases line up with TRBD1. CDR1 LNHDA and CDR2 SQIVND come from the germline V gene (reference sequence). With 1 base clipped from V and 3 bases from J, the junction kept 5 bases outside the gene matches. CDR3 size: 15 residues.

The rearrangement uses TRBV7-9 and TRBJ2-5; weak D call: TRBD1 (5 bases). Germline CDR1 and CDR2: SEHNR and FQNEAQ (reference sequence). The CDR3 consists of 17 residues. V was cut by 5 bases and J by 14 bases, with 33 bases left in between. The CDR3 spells CASSRKIGATSTPARYF. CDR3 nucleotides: TGTGCCAGCAGCCGGAAGATAGGGGCTACGTCGACCCCGGCCCGATACTTC.

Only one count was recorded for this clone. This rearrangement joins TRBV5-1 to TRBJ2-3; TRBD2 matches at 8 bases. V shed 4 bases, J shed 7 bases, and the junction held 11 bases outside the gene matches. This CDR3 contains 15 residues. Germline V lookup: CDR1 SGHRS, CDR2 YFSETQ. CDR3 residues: CASSGSGGRGNTQYF. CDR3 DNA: TGCGCCAGCAGCGGAAGCGGGGGAAGGGGAAATACGCAGTATTTT.